The clone carrying this TCR beta chain turned up a few times. The antigen remains unidentified. This same CDR3 is encoded by further DNA sequences in the sample. Purity exceeded 95% in all sorted populations. CDR1 and CDR2 (germline): MDHEN, SYDVKM. V was cut by 2 bases and J by 6 bases, with 12 bases left in between. The CDR3 totals 14 residues. Since all of the isolated RNA was reverse transcribed, expressed TCRB transcripts were what got sequenced. Profiled with immunoSEQ multiplex PCR; TCRdb holds only in-frame clones, not every one. The sample includes over 600,000 clones, 12% seen only once; the top ten take approximately 0.11%. This entry comes from a study of beta chain features in type 1 diabetes. As for the study in general: Across every sample, 100 million to 130 million sorted cells were examined in total. Study results and caveats: The naive, central memory and Treg TCRB repertoires of patients appeared to be more similar to one another than those of healthy donors. For Type 1 diabetes patients, all four CD4+ subsets carried TCRB CDR3s that were moderately but significantly shorter. For TCRB rearrangement, an influence of HLA type remained unresolved here.

The sequence derives from a man aged 25-40 years with type 1 diabetes. Sequencing was carried out using naive CD4+ T cells from blood. The rearrangement joins TRBV28 to TRBJ2-3, with D perhaps TRBD2 (5 bases). CDR3 sequence (DNA): TGTGCCAGCAGTTTAGGGCTAGCAACTGATACGCAGTATTTT. Translation: CASSLGLATDTQYF.